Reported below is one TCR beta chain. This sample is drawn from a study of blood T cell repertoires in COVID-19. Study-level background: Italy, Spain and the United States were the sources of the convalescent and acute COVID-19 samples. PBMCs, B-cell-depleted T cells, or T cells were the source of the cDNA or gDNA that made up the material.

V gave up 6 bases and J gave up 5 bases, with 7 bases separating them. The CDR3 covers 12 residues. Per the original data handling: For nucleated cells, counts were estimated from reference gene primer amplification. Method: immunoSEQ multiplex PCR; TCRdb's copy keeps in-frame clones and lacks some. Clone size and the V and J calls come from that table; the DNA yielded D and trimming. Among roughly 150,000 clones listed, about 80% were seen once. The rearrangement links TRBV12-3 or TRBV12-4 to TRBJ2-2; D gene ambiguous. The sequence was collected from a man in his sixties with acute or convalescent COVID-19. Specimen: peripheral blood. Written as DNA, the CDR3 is TGTGCCAGCAGCACGGGTACCGGGGAGCTGTTTTTT. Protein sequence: CASSTGTGELFF.